This TCR beta chain was recorded in a study of preoperative IRX-2 immunotherapy in early breast cancer. The germline gives CDR1 WSHSY, CDR2 SAAADI. V was clipped by 5 bases and J by 12 bases, with 20 bases between them. The CDR3 has 13 amino acids. Treatment described: preoperative locoregional IRX-2 cytokine immunotherapy. This phase Ib study tested locoregional IRX-2 cytokine immunotherapy given before surgery. Repertoires were generated with immunoSEQ multiplex PCR, while TCRdb's copy carries only in-frame clones and drops some. The table shows tens of thousands of clones, with around 86% occurring only once.

The receptor's source is a human donor with breast cancer. This rearrangement joins TRBV10-2 to TRBJ2-7; a weak D match, TRBD2 (6 bases). The material was lymph node tissue, obtained from a patient treated with IRX-2 immunotherapy. The DNA for the CDR3 is TGCGCCAGCAGTTCAACTAGCTCCTATGCCGGGTACTTC. Amino acid sequence: CASSSTSSYAGYF.